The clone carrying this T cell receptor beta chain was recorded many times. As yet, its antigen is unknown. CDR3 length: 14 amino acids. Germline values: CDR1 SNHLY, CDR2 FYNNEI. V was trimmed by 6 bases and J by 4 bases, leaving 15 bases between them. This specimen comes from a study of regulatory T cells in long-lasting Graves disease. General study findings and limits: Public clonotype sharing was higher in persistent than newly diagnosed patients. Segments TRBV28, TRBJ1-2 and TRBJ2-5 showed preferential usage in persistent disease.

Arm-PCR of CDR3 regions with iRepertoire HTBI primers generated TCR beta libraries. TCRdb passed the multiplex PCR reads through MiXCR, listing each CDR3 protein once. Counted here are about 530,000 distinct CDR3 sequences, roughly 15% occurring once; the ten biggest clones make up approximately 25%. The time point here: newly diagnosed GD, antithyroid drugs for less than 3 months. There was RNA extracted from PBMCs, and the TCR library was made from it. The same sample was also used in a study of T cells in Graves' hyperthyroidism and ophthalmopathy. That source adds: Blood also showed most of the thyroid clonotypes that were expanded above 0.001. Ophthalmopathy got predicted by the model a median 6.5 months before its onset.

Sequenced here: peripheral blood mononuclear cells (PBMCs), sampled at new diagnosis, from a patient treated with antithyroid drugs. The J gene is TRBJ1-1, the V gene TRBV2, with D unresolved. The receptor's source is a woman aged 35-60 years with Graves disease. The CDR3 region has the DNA TGTGCCAGCAGCATGAGGGATTGGAGCACTGAAGCTTTCTTT. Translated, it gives CASSMRDWSTEAFF.